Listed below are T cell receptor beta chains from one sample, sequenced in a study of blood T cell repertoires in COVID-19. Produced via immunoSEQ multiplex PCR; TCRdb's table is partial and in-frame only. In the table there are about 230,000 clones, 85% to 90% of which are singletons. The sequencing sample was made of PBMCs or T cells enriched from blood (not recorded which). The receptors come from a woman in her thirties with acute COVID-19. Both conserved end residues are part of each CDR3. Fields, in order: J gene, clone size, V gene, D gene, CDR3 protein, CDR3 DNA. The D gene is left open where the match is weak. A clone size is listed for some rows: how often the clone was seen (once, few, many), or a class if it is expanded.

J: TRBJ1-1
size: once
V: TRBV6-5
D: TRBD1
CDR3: CASGGQGRGNTEAFF
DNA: TGTGCCAGCGGAGGACAGGGGAGGGGGAACACTGAAGCTTTCTTT

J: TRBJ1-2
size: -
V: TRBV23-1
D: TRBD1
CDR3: CASSQSAKDRGSEYGYTF
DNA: TGCGCCAGCAGTCAGAGTGCTAAGGACAGGGGGTCGGAATATGGCTACACCTTC

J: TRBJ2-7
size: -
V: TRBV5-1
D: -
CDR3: CASSLDFGLKLYEQYF
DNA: TGCGCCAGCAGCCTCGATTTTGGGCTTAAGCTCTACGAGCAGTACTTC

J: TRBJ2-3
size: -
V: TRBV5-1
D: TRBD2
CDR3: CASSGPLAGGTDTQYF
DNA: TGCGCCAGCAGCGGACCACTAGCGGGGGGCACAGATACGCAGTATTTT

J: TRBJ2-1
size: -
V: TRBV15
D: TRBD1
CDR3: CATSRGSGGSEQFF
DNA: TGTGCCACCAGCAGAGGGTCAGGGGGCAGTGAGCAGTTCTTC

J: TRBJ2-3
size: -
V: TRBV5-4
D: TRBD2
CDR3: CASSYGLAGQGRTQYF
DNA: TGTGCCAGCAGCTACGGACTAGCGGGGCAAGGGCGTACGCAGTATTTT

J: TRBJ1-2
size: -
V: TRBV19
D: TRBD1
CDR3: CASCPGQSNYGYTF
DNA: TGTGCCAGTTGCCCGGGACAGTCTAACTATGGCTACACCTTC

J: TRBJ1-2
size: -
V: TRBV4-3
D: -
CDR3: CASSQGDTRYGYTF
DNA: TGCGCCAGCAGCCAAGGGGACACACGCTATGGCTACACCTTC

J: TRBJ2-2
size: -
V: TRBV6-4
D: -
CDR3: CASSQPLGQDTGELFF
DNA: TGTGCCAGCAGCCAACCCTTGGGACAAGACACCGGGGAGCTGTTTTTT

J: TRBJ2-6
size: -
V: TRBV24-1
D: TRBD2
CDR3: CATASGTISGANVLTF
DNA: TGTGCCACCGCCTCCGGGACTATATCTGGAGCCAACGTCCTGACTTTC

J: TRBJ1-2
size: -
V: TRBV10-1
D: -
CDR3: CASSAGKNYGYTF
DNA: TGCGCCAGCAGTGCCGGGAAAAACTATGGCTACACCTTC

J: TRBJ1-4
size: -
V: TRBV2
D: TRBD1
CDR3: CASSEGGTGNSNEKLFF
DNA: TGTGCCAGCAGTGAAGGGGGGACAGGGAACAGCAATGAAAAACTGTTTTTT

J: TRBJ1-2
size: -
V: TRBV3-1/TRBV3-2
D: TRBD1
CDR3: CASSHEGAQNYGYTF
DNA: TGTGCCAGCAGCCATGAGGGGGCGCAGAACTATGGCTACACCTTC

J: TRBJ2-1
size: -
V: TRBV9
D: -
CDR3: CASSVDLGALNEQFF
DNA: TGTGCCAGCAGCGTAGATCTGGGGGCCCTCAATGAGCAGTTCTTC

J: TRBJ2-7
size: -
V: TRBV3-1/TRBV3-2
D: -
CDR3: CASSQGGPRTLPYEQYF
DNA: TGTGCCAGCAGCCAAGGTGGTCCGAGGACTCTACCCTACGAGCAGTACTTC

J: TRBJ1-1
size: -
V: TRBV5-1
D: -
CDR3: CASSLSLSDTEAFF
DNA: TGCGCCAGCAGCTTGTCCCTTTCGGACACTGAAGCTTTCTTT

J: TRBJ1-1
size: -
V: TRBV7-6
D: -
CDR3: CASSPTVVVNTEAFF
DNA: TGTGCCAGCAGCCCTACGGTGGTCGTGAACACTGAAGCTTTCTTT

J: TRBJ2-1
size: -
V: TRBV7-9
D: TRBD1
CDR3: CASSAVTGAIYNEQFF
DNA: TGTGCCAGCAGCGCCGTGACAGGGGCCATCTACAATGAGCAGTTCTTC

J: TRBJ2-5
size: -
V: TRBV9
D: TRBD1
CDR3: CASSPGTGGETQYF
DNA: TGTGCCAGCAGCCCTGGGACAGGTGGGGAGACCCAGTACTTC

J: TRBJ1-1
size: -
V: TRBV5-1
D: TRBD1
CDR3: CASSLGTGHEEEAFF
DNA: TGCGCCAGCAGCTTGGGGACAGGCCACGAAGAGGAAGCTTTCTTT

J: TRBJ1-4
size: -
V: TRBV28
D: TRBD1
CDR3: CASNMDRGGMFF
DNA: TGTGCCAGCAACATGGACAGGGGAGGAATGTTTTTT

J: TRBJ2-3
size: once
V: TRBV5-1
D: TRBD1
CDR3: CASSLIGTGGTDTQYF
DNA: TGCGCCAGCAGCTTGATTGGGACAGGGGGTACAGATACGCAGTATTTT